This TCR beta chain was sequenced for a study of control samples from healthy donors and cancer patients. Germline V lookup: CDR1 GTSNPN, CDR2 SVGIG (reference sequence). The CDR3 sequence is 13 residues long. J lost 9 bases, V lost 3 bases, and 7 bases had no gene match. Data came from immunoSEQ multiplex PCR; TCRdb stores just in-frame clones and leaves some out. The data show about 150,000 clones, with roughly 94% seen just once and 5% to 6.5% held by the top ten. The sample was blood. The receptor comes from a middle-aged man in good health. The rearrangement joins TRBV30 to TRBJ2-1, with 8 bases lining up with TRBD1. Here the CDR3 DNA reads TGTGCCTGGAGCGTGACAGGGGCGGCTGAGCAGTTCTTC. Protein product: CAWSVTGAAEQFF.